One sample yielded the 22 T cell receptor beta chains listed below, sequenced in a study of cytomegalovirus exposure and HLA in healthy donors. Measured with immunoSEQ multiplex PCR; TCRdb has only the in-frame clones, and not every one. Among fewer than 400,000 clones listed, around 90% were seen once. The material sequenced was PBMCs. The receptors here all came from a man aged 25 to 40 in good health and CMV-seronegative.

This chain joins TRBV25-1 and TRBJ2-3, with TRBD2 identical over 7 bases. The germline CDR1 and CDR2 sequences are MGHDK and SYGVNS. The CDR3 covers 14 residues. J was trimmed by 3 bases and V by 1 base; bases with no gene match: 1. The CDR3 DNA is TGTGCCAGCAGTGAATTCGGGGGGACAGATACGCAGTATTTT. Its protein is CASSEFGGTDTQYF.

This chain uses TRBV2 with TRBJ1-6; 7 bases line up with TRBD1. CDR3 length: 16 amino acids. The germline V gene encodes CDR1 SNHLY and CDR2 FYNNEI. Trimming removed 4 bases from V and 12 bases from J; junction bases left unmatched: 15. The CDR3 DNA reads TGTGCCAGCAGTGCCCAAACCGGGACAGCGATTAGACCCCTCCACTTT. Translated, it gives CASSAQTGTAIRPLHF.

The chain employs TRBV9 and TRBJ2-7; 7 nucleotides align to TRBD1. The trim removed 4 bases at V and 3 bases at J, leaving 10 bases unmatched. Per the germline V gene, CDR1 is SGDLS and CDR2 is YYNGEE. This CDR3 has 15 residues. DNA for the CDR3: TGTGCCAGCAGCTCCGCGACAGGGCCTAGCTACGAGCAGTACTTC. Residues: CASSSATGPSYEQYF.

This chain uses TRBV30 with TRBJ1-4; the D is unclear. V lost 2 bases to trimming and J lost 2 bases, with 9 bases between them. The CDR3 runs to 14 residues. Germline values: CDR1 GTSNPN, CDR2 SVGIG (reference sequence). The CDR3 reads CAWSKAFTNEKLFF. The CDR3 bases are TGTGCCTGGAGTAAAGCCTTCACTAATGAAAAACTGTTTTTT. The full variable domain, its missing parts supplied by reference TRBV30 and TRBJ1-4, is SQTIHQWPATLVQPVGSPLSLECTVEGTSNPNLYWYRQAAGRGLQLLFYSVGIGQISSEVPQNLSASRPQDRQFILSSKKLLLSDSGFYLCAWSKAFTNEKLFFGSGTQLSVL.

The chain has TRBV18 and TRBJ2-5; no clear D gene. The CDR3 runs 13 residues. CDR1 and CDR2 (germline): KGHSH, LQKENI. V was trimmed by 0 bases and J by 4 bases, leaving 6 bases between them. The CDR3 bases are TGTGCCAGCTCACCACCAGACTCAGAGACCCAGTACTTC. Protein: CASSPPDSETQYF.

This chain connects TRBV6-5 to TRBJ1-1; D is unclear. The CDR3 consists of 14 residues. V gave up 2 bases and J gave up 4 bases, with 11 bases separating them. Germline values: CDR1 MNHEY, CDR2 SVGAGI. This CDR3 reads CASSYERVVTEAFF. The CDR3, as DNA: TGTGCCAGCAGTTACGAGAGGGTAGTCACTGAAGCTTTCTTT.

This chain joins TRBV6-5 and TRBJ2-2, with D possibly matching TRBD1 (6 bases). The germline V gene encodes CDR1 MNHEY and CDR2 SVGAGI. Trimming stripped 10 bases from V and 1 base from J, with 16 bases between. The CDR3 is 15 amino acids. The CDR3 here is CATKRTELNTGELFF. The CDR3 DNA follows: TGTGCCACCAAACGGACAGAGCTGAACACCGGGGAGCTGTTTTTT.

A single count supports this clone. The chain couples TRBV4-3 to TRBJ1-1; TRBD1 is a possible D gene (6 bases). CDR1 is LGHNA, CDR2 YSLEER, per germline. V was shortened by 3 bases and J by 4 bases, with 15 bases between the two germline ends. The CDR3 has 15 amino acids. CDR3 loop: CASSQGGPEFTEAFF. CDR3 sequence (DNA): TGCGCCAGCAGCCAGGGGGGGCCTGAGTTCACTGAAGCTTTCTTT.

This clone was counted a single time. The chain uses TRBV6-6 and TRBJ2-3; D is unresolved. Germline values: CDR1 MNHNY, CDR2 SVGAGI (reference sequence). V dropped 0 bases and J dropped 2 bases, with 12 bases sitting between them. This CDR3 is built from 16 residues. The CDR3 DNA reads as TGTGCCAGCAGTTACTCAGGAGTGAAGAACACAGATACGCAGTATTTT. This sequence encodes CASSYSGVKNTDTQYF.

This sequence joins TRBV29-1 and TRBJ2-1, with D hard to call. The CDR3 is 16 residues long. V dropped 7 bases and J dropped 0 bases, with 19 bases sitting between them. In germline, CDR1 is SQVTM, CDR2 ANQGSEA. The CDR3 reads CSAGVVPRSSYNEQFF. The CDR3 region has the DNA TGCAGCGCTGGAGTCGTCCCCCGAAGCTCCTACAATGAGCAGTTCTTC.

The chain couples TRBV2 to TRBJ1-1, with D possibly matching TRBD1 (5 bases). This CDR3 is 15 amino acids long. Germline V gives CDR1 SNHLY, CDR2 FYNNEI. The V gene lost 3 bases and the J gene lost 4 bases, with 15 bases spanning the gap. The CDR3, as DNA: TGTGCCAGCAGTGACTTTAGGACATGGATCACTGAAGCTTTCTTT. Translating gives CASSDFRTWITEAFF.

V usage is TRBV7-2 and J usage is TRBJ2-3, with a possible D match to TRBD1 (6 bases). The germline V gene has CDR1 SGHTA and CDR2 FQGNSA. CDR3 size: 15 residues. Trimming shortened V by 5 bases and J by 5 bases, and 17 bases separated the two germline ends. DNA of the CDR3: TGTGCCAGCAGCCACGGGACAAGGGTGAGAGATACGCAGTATTTT. Translation: CASSHGTRVRDTQYF.

The gene calls are TRBV6-5 and TRBJ2-7; D remains unclear. The CDR3 length is 11 residues. Germline assignment: CDR1 MNHEY and CDR2 SVGAGI. Trimming removed 8 bases from V and 6 bases from J, with 11 bases in between. The CDR3: CASWSPPEQYF. CDR3 bases: TGTGCCAGCTGGAGCCCCCCCGAGCAGTACTTC.

This sequence joins TRBV29-1 and TRBJ1-4; possible D gene TRBD1, 6 bases. There are 14 residues in the CDR3. The germline CDR1 and CDR2 sequences are SQVTM and ANQGSEA. V dropped 6 bases and J dropped 0 bases, with 11 bases sitting between them. CDR3 nucleotides: TGCAGCGTGCTGGACAGAGCAACTAATGAAAAACTGTTTTTT. It encodes CSVLDRATNEKLFF.

This clone was found a few times. V is TRBV19 and J is TRBJ1-5, with 9 bases aligning to TRBD1. CDR3 length: 15 amino acids. The ends lost 3 bases at V and 4 bases at J; junction bases unmatched: 4. Germline CDR1 LNHDA, CDR2 SQIVND (reference sequence). This CDR3 reads CASSIRQGGNQPQHF. The CDR3 nucleotides read TGTGCCAGTAGTATCCGACAGGGGGGAAATCAGCCCCAGCATTTT.

This chain links TRBV2 with TRBJ1-2; 8 nucleotides match TRBD1. V dropped 8 bases and J dropped 4; count of bases not matched to a gene: 12. This CDR3 is 15 amino acids long. The V gene's germline CDR1 is SNHLY and CDR2 FYNNEI. CDR3: CASLARDRKPYGYTF. The CDR3 DNA reads TGTGCCAGCCTGGCAAGGGACAGGAAGCCCTATGGCTACACCTTC.

This clone was observed once. V is TRBV9 and J is TRBJ2-2; D unclear. CDR3 size: 12 residues. V lost 1 base, J lost 7 bases, and 5 bases lay in between. Germline V CDR1 and CDR2: SGDLS, YYNGEE. CDR3 bases: TGTGCCAGCAGCGTAACTGGCGGGGAGCTGTTTTTT. Protein sequence: CASSVTGGELFF.

This chain links TRBV6-5 with TRBJ2-7; 7 nucleotides match TRBD1. The germline gives CDR1 MNHEY, CDR2 SVGAGI. CDR3 length: 15 amino acids. V shed 2 bases and J 5 bases; nucleotides not matched to a gene: 9. CDR3 amino acids: CASSYRAKDRDEQYF. In DNA, the CDR3 is TGTGCCAGCAGTTACAGGGCCAAAGACAGGGACGAGCAGTACTTC.

The V and J genes are TRBV5-4 and TRBJ2-5, with 8 bases that match TRBD2. Trimming took 3 bases from V and 4 from J; bases not matched to a gene: 8. The germline V gene encodes CDR1 SGHNT and CDR2 YYREEE (reference sequence). The CDR3 runs to 15 residues. CDR3 residues: CASSSRVAGIETQYF. The CDR3 DNA reads TGTGCCAGCAGCTCTCGGGTAGCGGGGATAGAGACCCAGTACTTC. Based on the CDR3 plus reference TRBV5-4 and TRBJ2-5, the full variable domain is ETGVTQSPTHLIKTRGQQVTLRCSSQSGHNTVSWYQQALGQGPQFIFQYYREEENGRGNFPPRFSGLQFPNYSSELNVNALELDDSALYLCASSSRVAGIETQYFGPGTRLLVL.

This clone was detected many times. The CDR3 here is CASRIPPRGTQYF. For the CDR3, the DNA is TGTGCCAGTAGAATCCCCCCCCGGGGGACCCAGTACTTC. The chain combines TRBV19 with TRBJ2-5; possible D gene TRBD2, 5 bases. V lost 6 bases, J lost 7 bases, and 15 bases lay in between. The CDR3 is 13 residues long. From germline, CDR1 is LNHDA and CDR2 SQIVND (reference sequence).

The rearrangement joins TRBV5-1 to TRBJ2-1; 10 nucleotides match TRBD1. V dropped 0 bases and J dropped 7; count of bases not matched to a gene: 7. There are 16 residues in the CDR3. Germline lookup yields CDR1 SGHRS and CDR2 YFSETQ. In nucleotides, the CDR3 is TGCGCCAGCAGCTTGGAGGGACAGGGGCCGACGAATGAGCAGTTCTTC. Protein: CASSLEGQGPTNEQFF.

The J gene is TRBJ1-5, the V gene TRBV27; D unresolved. This CDR3 spans 15 amino acids. V lost 1 base to trimming and J lost 3 bases, with 10 bases between them. Germline V gives CDR1 MNHEY, CDR2 SMNVEV (reference sequence). The CDR3, as DNA: TGTGCCAGCAGTTTATACCCGAGCCCCAATCAGCCCCAGCATTTT. It is translated as CASSLYPSPNQPQHF.